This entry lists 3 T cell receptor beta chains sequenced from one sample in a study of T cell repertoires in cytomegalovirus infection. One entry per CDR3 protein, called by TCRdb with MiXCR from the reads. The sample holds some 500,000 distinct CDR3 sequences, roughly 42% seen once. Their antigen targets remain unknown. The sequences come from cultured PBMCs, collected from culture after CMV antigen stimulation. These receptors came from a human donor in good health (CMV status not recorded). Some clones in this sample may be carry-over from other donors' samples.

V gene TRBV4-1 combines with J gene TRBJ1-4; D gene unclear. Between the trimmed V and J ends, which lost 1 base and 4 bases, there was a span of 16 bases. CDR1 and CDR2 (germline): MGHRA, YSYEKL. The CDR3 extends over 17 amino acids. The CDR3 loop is CASSQVVIQLNNEKLFF. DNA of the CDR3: TGCGCCAGCAGCCAAGTAGTTATACAGCTCAATAATGAAAAACTGTTTTTT.

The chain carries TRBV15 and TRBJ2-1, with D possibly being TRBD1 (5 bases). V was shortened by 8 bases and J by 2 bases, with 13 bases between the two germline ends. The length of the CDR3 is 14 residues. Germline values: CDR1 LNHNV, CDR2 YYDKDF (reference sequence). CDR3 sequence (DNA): TGTGCCACCGCGCGACAGATAACCTACAATGAGCAGTTCTTC. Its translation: CATARQITYNEQFF.

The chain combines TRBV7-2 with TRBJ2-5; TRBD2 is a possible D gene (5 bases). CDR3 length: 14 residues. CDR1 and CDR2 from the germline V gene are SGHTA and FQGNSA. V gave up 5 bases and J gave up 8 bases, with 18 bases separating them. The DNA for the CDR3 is TGTGCCAGCAGCCTAGAGAGTGACGGGAAAACCCAGTACTTC. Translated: CASSLESDGKTQYF.